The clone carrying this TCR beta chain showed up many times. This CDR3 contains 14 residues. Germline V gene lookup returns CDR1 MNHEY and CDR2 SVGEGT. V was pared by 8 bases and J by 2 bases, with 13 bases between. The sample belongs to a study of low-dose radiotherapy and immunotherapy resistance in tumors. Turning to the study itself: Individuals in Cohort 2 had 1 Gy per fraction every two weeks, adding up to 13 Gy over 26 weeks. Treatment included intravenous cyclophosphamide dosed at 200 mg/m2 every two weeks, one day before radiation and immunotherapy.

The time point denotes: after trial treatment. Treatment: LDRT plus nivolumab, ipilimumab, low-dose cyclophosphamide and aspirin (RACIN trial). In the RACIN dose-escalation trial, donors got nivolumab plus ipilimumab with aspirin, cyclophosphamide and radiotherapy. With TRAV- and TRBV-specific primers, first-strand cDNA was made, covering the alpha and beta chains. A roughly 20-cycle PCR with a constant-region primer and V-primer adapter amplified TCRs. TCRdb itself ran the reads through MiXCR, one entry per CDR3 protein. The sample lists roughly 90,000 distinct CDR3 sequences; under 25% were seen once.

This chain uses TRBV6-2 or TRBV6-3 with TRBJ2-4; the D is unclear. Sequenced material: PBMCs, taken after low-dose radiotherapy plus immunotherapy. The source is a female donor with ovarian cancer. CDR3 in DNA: TGTGCCAGCTCAAAAGACCGCTCCAAAAACATTCAGTACTTC. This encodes CASSKDRSKNIQYF.